This is a list of T cell receptor beta chains from one sample in a study of sequential checkpoint blockade in melanoma. Sequencing used immunoSEQ multiplex PCR; TCRdb keeps in-frame clones, though not all of them. The data show roughly 20,000 clones, over 55% seen once. The input for sequencing was CD8+ T cells sorted from blood (inferred from file names), taken from a patient given nivolumab and ipilimumab in sequence. The receptors come from a human donor with melanoma. CDR3s include the opening cysteine and the closing phenylalanine or tryptophan.

V gene	J gene	CDR3 length	CDR3 protein
TRBV10-3	TRBJ1-5	17	CAISESGVVNSNQPQHF
TRBV6-5	TRBJ2-7	15	CASSYSGTGSYEQYF
TRBV27	TRBJ2-7	15	CASSSGQGGSYEQYF
TRBV29-1	TRBJ1-1	14	CSVLSGQANTEAFF
TRBV6-5	TRBJ2-2	13	CASMGGPTGELFF
TRBV25-1	TRBJ2-7	15	CASSEYEDGGYEQYF
TRBV5-1	TRBJ2-7	13	CASSIDRDYEQYF
TRBV15	TRBJ2-7	13	CATSTRTGNEQYF
TRBV30	TRBJ2-7	13	CACASDSWNEQYF
TRBV2	TRBJ2-1	12	CARDPSTREQFF
TRBV6-6	TRBJ2-7	13	CASGTDRGYEQYF
TRBV5-1	TRBJ1-2	12	CASSYDSYGYTF
TRBV10-3	TRBJ1-6	17	CAIKPGQGIVNNSPLHF
TRBV10-3	TRBJ2-7	15	CAISESVGSSYEQYF
TRBV7-9	TRBJ2-7	15	CASSSDRGIPYEQYF
TRBV19	TRBJ1-2	13	CASSPTWSSGYTF
TRBV11-3	TRBJ1-1	14	CASSLRWGDTEAFF
TRBV4-1	TRBJ1-2	14	CASSQIRANYGYTF
TRBV6-5	TRBJ1-4	12	CASGQANEKLFF
TRBV9	TRBJ2-2	18	CASSSRSSGGAHTGELFF
TRBV19	TRBJ1-5	15	CASSIEQGVNQPQHF
TRBV30	TRBJ2-6	15	CAWNIVVSGANVLTF
TRBV11-3	TRBJ2-7	13	CASSVGQGSEQYF
TRBV7-6	TRBJ2-7	15	CASSIGTGTIYEQYF
TRBV11-2	TRBJ2-7	15	CASSLAQATSYEQYF
TRBV9	TRBJ2-5	15	CASSSSGGALETQYF
TRBV15	TRBJ1-1	13	CATSSQGDTEAFF
TRBV6-5	TRBJ1-6	14	CASSPAAESAPLHF
TRBV7-9	TRBJ1-2	11	CASSTVSDYTF
TRBV7-8	TRBJ2-3	13	CASRLTLADTQYF
TRBV28	TRBJ2-7	17	CASSFEQGSSGSYEQYF
TRBV6-5	TRBJ2-7	12	CASIGGFYEQYF
TRBV10-1	TRBJ1-1	13	CASMGHPNTEAFF
TRBV27	TRBJ2-7	13	CASSITGGYEQYF
TRBV11-2	TRBJ1-4	15	CASSPTDRDRGKLFF
TRBV5-1	TRBJ2-5	15	CASSAWTGGQETQYF